The sequence of this T cell receptor (beta chain) was determined in a study of lung T cells in sarcoidosis with Löfgren's syndrome. Overall study findings and caveats: In alpha-beta pairs, TRAV12-1 favored TRBV2, and their CDR3s were homologous. Shared TRAV12-1 and TRBV2 CDR3 motifs across Löfgren's syndrome patients reportedly suggested public CD4+ TCRs. These T cells were suggested, not shown, to recognize a putative antigen. TRAV12-1 and TRBV2 were reportedly most expanded in Löfgren's patients.

CDR1 is MGHRA and CDR2 is YSYEKL in the germline V gene. Between the trimmed V and J ends, which lost 2 bases and 3 bases, there was a span of 14 bases. The CDR3 is 16 residues long. From the reads, TCRdb called clonotypes with MiXCR, one entry per CDR3 protein. The repertoire holds tens of thousands of distinct CDR3 sequences, with approximately 22% as singletons. Ten or more counts support this clonotype. Its antigen is as yet unknown. Source material: CD4+ T cells from PBMCs. The TCR sequence derives from a human donor with sarcoidosis (Löfgren's syndrome or another form), or a control subject (not recorded which). The chain employs TRBV4-1 and TRBJ1-3, with D tentatively TRBD1 (5 bases). The chain's CDR3 is CASSQYRDVIGNTIYF. CDR3 DNA sequence: TGCGCCAGCAGCCAATACCGGGACGTAATTGGAAACACCATATATTTT.